This entry features one TCR beta chain sequence. The antigen is undetermined. Method: immunoSEQ multiplex PCR; TCRdb's copy keeps in-frame clones and lacks some. The sample holds about 150,000 clones, 88% seen once. This sample is part of a study of cytomegalovirus exposure and HLA in healthy donors. Germline V gene sequence: CDR1 MNHNS, CDR2 SASEGT. The CDR3 totals 16 residues. The V segment lost 0 bases and the J segment 3 bases; nucleotides outside the gene matches: 8. The study's findings and limits: There were under 200 TCR beta chains listed as cytomegalovirus-associated. Rare sequences made up most TCRs, while some public TCRs were found in many donors.

The donors were part of the roughly 120-subject validation cohort, which stood apart from the approximately 670-subject first cohort. The sequenced sample was PBMCs. The source is a man between 18 and 29 years old in good health and CMV-seronegative. The rearrangement joins TRBV6-1 to TRBJ2-7; 7 nucleotides line up with TRBD1. CDR3 loop: CASSEALGGVDYEQYV. CDR3 bases: TGTGCCAGCAGTGAAGCGTTAGGGGGCGTGGACTACGAGCAGTACGTC.